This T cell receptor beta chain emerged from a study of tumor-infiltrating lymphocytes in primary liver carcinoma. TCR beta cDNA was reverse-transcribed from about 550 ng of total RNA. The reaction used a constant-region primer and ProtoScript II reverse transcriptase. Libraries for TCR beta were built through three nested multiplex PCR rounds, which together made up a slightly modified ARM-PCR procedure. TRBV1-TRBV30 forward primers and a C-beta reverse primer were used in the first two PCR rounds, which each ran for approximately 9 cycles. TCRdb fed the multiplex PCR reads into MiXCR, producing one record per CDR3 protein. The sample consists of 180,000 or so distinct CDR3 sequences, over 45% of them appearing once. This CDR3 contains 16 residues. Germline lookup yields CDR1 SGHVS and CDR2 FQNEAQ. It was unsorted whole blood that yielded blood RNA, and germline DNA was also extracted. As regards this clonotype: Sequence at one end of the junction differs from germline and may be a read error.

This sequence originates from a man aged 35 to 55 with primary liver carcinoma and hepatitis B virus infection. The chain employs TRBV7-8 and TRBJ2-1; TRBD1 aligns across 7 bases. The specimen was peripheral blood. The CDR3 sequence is CASSLLRGQNWNEQLF. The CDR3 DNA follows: TGTGCCAGCAGCTTATTACGGGGACAGAACTGGAATGAGCAGTTATTC.